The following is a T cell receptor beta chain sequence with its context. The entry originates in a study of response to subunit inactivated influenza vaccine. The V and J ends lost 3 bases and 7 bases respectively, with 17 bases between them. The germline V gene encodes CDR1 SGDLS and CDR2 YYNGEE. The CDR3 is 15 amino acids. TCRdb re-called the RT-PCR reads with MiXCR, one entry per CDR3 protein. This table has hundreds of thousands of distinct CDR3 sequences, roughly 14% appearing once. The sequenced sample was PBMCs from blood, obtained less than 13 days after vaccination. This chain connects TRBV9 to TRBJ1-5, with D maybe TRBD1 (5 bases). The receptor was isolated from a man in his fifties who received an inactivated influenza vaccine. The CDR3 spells CASSESGTQTQPQHF. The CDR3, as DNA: TGTGCCAGCAGCGAATCCGGGACCCAGACCCAGCCCCAGCATTTT.